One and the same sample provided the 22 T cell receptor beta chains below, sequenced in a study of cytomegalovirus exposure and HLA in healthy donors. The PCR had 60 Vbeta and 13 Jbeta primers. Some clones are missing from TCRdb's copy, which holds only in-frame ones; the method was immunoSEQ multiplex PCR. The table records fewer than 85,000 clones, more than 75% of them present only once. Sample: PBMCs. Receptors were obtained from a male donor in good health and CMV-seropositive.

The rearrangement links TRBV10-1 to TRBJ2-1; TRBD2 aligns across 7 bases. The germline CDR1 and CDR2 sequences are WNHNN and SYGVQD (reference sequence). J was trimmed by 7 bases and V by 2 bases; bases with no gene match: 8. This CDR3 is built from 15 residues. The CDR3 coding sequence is TGCGCCAGCAGTGAGGGGGGAGGGCCGTGGAATGAGCAGTTCTTC. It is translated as CASSEGGGPWNEQFF.

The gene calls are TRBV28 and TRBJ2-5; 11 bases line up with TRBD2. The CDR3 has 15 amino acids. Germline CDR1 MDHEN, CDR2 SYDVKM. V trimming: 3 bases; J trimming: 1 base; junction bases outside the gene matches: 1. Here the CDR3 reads CASSFLAGGQETQYF. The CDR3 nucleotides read TGTGCCAGCAGTTTCCTAGCGGGGGGCCAAGAGACCCAGTACTTC.

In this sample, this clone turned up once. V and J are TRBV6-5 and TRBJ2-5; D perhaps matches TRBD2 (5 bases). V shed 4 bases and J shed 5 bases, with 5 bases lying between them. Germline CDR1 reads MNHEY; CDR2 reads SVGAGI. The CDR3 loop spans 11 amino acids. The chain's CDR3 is CASSLAETQYF. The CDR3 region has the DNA TGTGCCAGCAGTTTAGCGGAGACCCAGTACTTC.

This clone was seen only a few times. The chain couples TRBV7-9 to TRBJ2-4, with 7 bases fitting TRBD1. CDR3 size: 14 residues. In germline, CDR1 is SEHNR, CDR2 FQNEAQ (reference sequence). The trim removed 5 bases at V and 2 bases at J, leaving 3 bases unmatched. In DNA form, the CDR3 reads TGTGCCAGCAGCCGACAGGGAACCAAAAACATTCAGTACTTC. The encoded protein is CASSRQGTKNIQYF. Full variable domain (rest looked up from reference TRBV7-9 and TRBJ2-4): DTGVSQNPRHKITKRGQNVTFRCDPISEHNRLYWYRQTLGQGPEFLTYFQNEAQLEKSRLLSDRFSAERPKGSFSTLEIQRTEQGDSAMYLCASSRQGTKNIQYFGAGTRLSVL.

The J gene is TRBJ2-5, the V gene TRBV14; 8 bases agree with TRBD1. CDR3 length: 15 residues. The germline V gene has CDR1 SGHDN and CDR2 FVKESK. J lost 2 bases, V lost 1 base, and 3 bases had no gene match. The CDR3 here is CASSQGRTGQETQYF. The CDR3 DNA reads TGTGCCAGCAGCCAAGGTCGGACAGGGCAAGAGACCCAGTACTTC.

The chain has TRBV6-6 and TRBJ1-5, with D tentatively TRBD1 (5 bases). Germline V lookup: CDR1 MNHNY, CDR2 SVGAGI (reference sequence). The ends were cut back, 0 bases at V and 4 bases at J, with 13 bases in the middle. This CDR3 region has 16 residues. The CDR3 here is CASSYSQGRSNQPQHF. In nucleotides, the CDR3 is TGTGCCAGCAGTTACTCGCAGGGCAGGTCAAATCAGCCCCAGCATTTT.

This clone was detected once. Here the CDR3 reads CASSLGTGFQPQHF. The CDR3 DNA sequence: TGTGCCAGCAGCTTAGGGACAGGGTTCCAGCCCCAGCATTTT. The chain joins TRBV5-6 to TRBJ1-5; TRBD1 agrees at 9 bases. Unmatched junction bases numbered 4, after V lost 2 bases and J lost 7 bases. The CDR3 totals 14 residues. Germline CDR1 SGHDT, CDR2 YYEEEE.

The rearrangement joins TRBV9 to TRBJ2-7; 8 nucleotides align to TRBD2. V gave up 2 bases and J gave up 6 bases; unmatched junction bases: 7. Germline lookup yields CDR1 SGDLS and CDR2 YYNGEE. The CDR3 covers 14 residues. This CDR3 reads CASSVKTSAGEQYF. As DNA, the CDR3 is TGTGCCAGCAGCGTCAAGACTAGCGCGGGCGAGCAGTACTTC.

This CDR3 is CASSPSTVQGTIGEKLFF. The CDR3 DNA sequence: TGTGCCAGCAGCCCCTCAACCGTACAGGGAACTATCGGGGAAAAACTGTTTTTT. This sequence joins TRBV7-2 and TRBJ1-4; possible D gene TRBD1, 6 bases. Germline CDR1 reads SGHTA; CDR2 reads FQGNSA. This CDR3 spans 18 amino acids. V gave up 5 bases and J gave up 8 bases, with 27 bases separating them.

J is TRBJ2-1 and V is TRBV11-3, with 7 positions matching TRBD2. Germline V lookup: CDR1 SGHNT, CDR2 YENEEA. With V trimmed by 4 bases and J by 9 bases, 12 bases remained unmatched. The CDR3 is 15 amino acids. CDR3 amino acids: CASSSGASGLGEQFF. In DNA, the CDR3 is TGTGCCAGCAGCTCCGGAGCTAGCGGCCTGGGTGAGCAGTTCTTC.

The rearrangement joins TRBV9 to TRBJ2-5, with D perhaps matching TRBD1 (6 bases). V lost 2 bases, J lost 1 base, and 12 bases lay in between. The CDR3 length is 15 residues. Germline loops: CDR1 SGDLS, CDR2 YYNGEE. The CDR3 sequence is CASSVTTGAQETQYF. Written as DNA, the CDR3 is TGTGCCAGCAGCGTGACGACAGGAGCCCAAGAGACCCAGTACTTC.

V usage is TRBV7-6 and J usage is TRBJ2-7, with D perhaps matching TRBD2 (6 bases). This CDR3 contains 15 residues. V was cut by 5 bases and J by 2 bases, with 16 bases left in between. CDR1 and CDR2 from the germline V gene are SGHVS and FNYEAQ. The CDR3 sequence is CASSILAGTAYEQYF. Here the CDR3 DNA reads TGTGCCAGCAGCATCCTGGCGGGGACGGCCTACGAGCAGTACTTC.

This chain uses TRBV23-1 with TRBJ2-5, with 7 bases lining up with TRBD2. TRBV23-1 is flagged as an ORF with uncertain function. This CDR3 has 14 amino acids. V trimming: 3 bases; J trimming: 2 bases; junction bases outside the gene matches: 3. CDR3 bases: TGCGCCAGCAGTCAGGTAGCGGGTCAAGAGACCCAGTACTTC. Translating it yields CASSQVAGQETQYF.

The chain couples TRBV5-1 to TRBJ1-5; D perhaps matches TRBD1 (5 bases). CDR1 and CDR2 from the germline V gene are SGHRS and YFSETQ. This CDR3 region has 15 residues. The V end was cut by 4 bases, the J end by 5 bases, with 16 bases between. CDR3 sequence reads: CASSPNPGRDQPQHF. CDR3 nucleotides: TGCGCCAGCAGCCCGAACCCAGGGAGGGATCAGCCCCAGCATTTT.

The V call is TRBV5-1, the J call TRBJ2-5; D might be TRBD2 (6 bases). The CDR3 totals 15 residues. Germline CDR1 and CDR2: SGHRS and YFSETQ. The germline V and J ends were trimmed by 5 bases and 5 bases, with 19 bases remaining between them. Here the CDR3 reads CASRPGTPLGETQYF. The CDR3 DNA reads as TGCGCCAGCAGGCCTGGGACTCCTTTGGGGGAGACCCAGTACTTC.

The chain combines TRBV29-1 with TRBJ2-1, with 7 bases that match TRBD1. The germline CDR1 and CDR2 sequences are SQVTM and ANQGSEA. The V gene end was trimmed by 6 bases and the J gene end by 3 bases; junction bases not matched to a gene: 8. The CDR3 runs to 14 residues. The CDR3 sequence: CSVPPGQDYNEQFF. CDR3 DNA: TGCAGCGTGCCCCCCGGACAGGACTACAATGAGCAGTTCTTC.

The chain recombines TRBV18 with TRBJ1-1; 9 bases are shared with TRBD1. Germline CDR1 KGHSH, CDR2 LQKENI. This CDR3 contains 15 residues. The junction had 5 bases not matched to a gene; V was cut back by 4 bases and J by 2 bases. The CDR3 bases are TGTGCCAGCTCACGCGGGACAGGGACCAACACTGAAGCTTTCTTT. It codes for CASSRGTGTNTEAFF.

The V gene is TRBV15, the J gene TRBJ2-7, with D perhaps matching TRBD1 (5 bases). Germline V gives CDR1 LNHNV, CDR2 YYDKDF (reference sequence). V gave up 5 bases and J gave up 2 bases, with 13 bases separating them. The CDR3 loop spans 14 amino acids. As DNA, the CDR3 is TGTGCCACCAGCTCTCGTGACAGTACCTACGAGCAGTACTTC. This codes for CATSSRDSTYEQYF.

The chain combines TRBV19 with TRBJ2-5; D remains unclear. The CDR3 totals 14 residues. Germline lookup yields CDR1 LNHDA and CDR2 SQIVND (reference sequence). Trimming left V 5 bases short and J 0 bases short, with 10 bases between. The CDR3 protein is CASSSDTYQETQYF. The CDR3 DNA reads TGTGCCAGTAGTTCAGACACTTACCAAGAGACCCAGTACTTC.

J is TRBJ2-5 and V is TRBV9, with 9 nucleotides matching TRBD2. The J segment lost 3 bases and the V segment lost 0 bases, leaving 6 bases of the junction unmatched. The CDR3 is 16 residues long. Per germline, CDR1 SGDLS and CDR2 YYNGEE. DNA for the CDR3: TGTGCCAGCAGCGTAGGTTTGTCTAGCGGGGAAGAGACCCAGTACTTC. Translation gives CASSVGLSSGEETQYF.

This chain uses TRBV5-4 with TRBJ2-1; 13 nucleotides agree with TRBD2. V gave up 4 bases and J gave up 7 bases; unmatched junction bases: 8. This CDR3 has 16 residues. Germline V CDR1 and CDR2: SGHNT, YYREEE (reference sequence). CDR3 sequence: CASSTAGLAGLNEQFF. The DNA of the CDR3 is TGTGCCAGCAGCACGGCGGGACTAGCGGGGTTAAATGAGCAGTTCTTC.

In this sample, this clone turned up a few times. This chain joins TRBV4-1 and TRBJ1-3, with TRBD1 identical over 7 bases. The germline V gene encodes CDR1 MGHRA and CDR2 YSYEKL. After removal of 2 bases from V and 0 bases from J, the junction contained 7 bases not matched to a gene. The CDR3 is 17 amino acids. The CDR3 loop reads CASSQILNRGSGNTIYF. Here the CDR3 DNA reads TGCGCCAGCAGCCAAATTCTCAACAGGGGCTCTGGAAACACCATATATTTT.